A selection of T cell receptor beta chains follows, all from one sample in a study of T-cell reconstitution after alpha-beta-depleted transplantation in children. TCRdb used MiXCR to reprocess the PCR reads, holding one entry per CDR3 protein. Of roughly 300,000 distinct CDR3 sequences listed, 11% are singletons. The input for sequencing was peripheral blood, taken 180 days after TCRalphabeta/CD19-depleted stem cell transplant. Every receptor here comes from a male patient aged 2-10 years who had a stem cell transplant for chronic granulomatous disease, so the T cells may come from the graft donor. The CDR3 runs from the conserved cysteine through the conserved F or W. The D gene is left open where the match is weak. Clone size is given for some rows only: seen once, a few or many times, or a class if the clone is expanded.

v_call	clone_size	d_call	j_call	cdr3_aa	cdr3_nt
TRBV15	many	NA	TRBJ2-1	CATAGSRDNEQFF	TGTGCCACCGCCGGGTCTAGAGACAATGAGCAGTTCTTC
TRBV7-9	NA	NA	TRBJ2-6	CAGSLVRSGANVLTF	TGTGCCGGCAGCTTAGTGCGCTCTGGGGCCAACGTCCTGACTTTC
TRBV6-4	many	NA	TRBJ2-1	CASSDSPGDYNEQFF	TGTGCCAGCAGTGACTCGCCGGGGGACTACAATGAGCAGTTCTTC
TRBV7-6	many	TRBD2	TRBJ2-2	CASSLAPPRREGNGELFF	TGTGCCAGCAGCTTAGCCCCTCCGAGGCGGGAGGGCAACGGGGAGCTGTTTTTT
TRBV6-1	many	NA	TRBJ1-1	CASSAYEAFF	TGTGCCAGCAGTGCCTATGAAGCTTTCTTT
TRBV7-9	NA	NA	TRBJ1-2	CASSSPGLYLYGYTF	TGTGCCAGCAGCTCTCCGGGCCTGTACCTCTATGGCTACACCTTC
TRBV12-3/TRBV12-4	many	NA	TRBJ2-2	CASTDSANTGELFF	TGTGCCAGCACGGACAGCGCGAACACCGGGGAGCTGTTTTTT
TRBV29-1	few	NA	TRBJ1-2	CSVEVPVGISGSF	TGCAGCGTTGAGGTTCCGGTTGGGATTTCGGGCTCCTTC
TRBV5-1	many	NA	TRBJ2-2	CASSLVLFTGELFF	TGCGCCAGCAGCTTGGTCTTATTCACCGGGGAGCTGTTTTTT
TRBV19	few	NA	TRBJ2-6	CASSIAVWSSGANVLTF	TGTGCCAGTAGTATAGCGGTTTGGAGCTCTGGGGCCAACGTCCTGACTTTC
TRBV20-1	many	TRBD2	TRBJ2-1	CSARDAGLASYNEQFF	TGCAGTGCTAGGGACGCCGGACTAGCGTCCTACAATGAGCAGTTCTTC
TRBV12-5	many	TRBD1	TRBJ1-1	CASGLVLGQDSEAFF	TGTGCTAGTGGTTTGGTACTGGGACAGGACTCTGAAGCTTTCTTT
TRBV20-1	many	NA	TRBJ2-7	CSARVPGDLLNEQYF	TGCAGTGCTAGAGTCCCAGGGGATCTCCTCAACGAGCAGTACTTC
TRBV20-1	many	TRBD2	TRBJ2-7	CSASTGTSEQYF	TGCAGTGCTAGTACCGGGACTAGCGAGCAGTACTTC
TRBV12-3/TRBV12-4	many	NA	TRBJ1-1	CASSLTGNTEAFF	TGTGCCAGCTCACTAACAGGGAACACTGAAGCTTTCTTT
TRBV20-1	many	NA	TRBJ2-5	CSATGGSQETQYF	TGCAGTGCTACCGGCGGGTCCCAAGAGACCCAGTACTTC
TRBV18	many	NA	TRBJ2-1	CASSLPDGYNEQFF	TGTGCCAGCTCACTCCCTGACGGCTACAATGAGCAGTTCTTC
TRBV28	many	TRBD1	TRBJ2-3	CASSLDRGMENTQYF	TGTGCCAGCAGTTTAGACAGGGGGATGGAAAATACGCAGTATTTT
TRBV20-1	many	TRBD2	TRBJ2-7	CSARRAGGTTYEQYF	TGCAGTGCTAGGCGGGCGGGAGGGACAACGTACGAGCAGTACTTC
TRBV18	many	NA	TRBJ2-7	CASSPGITPPLYEQYF	TGTGCCAGCTCACCGGGGATCACGCCCCCCCTCTACGAGCAGTACTTC
TRBV6-5	many	NA	TRBJ2-7	CASSDSVTGGEQYF	TGTGCCAGCAGCGACTCCGTGACAGGAGGCGAGCAGTACTTC
TRBV20-1	many	NA	TRBJ2-7	CSARDFYRVGVVEQYF	TGCAGTGCTAGAGATTTTTATCGGGTGGGAGTAGTGGAGCAGTACTTC
TRBV15	few	NA	TRBJ2-2	CATSRGWVGTGELFF	TGTGCCACCAGCAGGGGCTGGGTGGGGACCGGGGAGCTGTTTTTT
TRBV10-3	NA	TRBD2	TRBJ2-7	CAIRDRLATYEQYF	TGTGCCATCAGAGACAGACTAGCGACGTACGAGCAGTACTTC
TRBV3-1	many	NA	TRBJ1-1	CASSQAPGNTEAFF	TGTGCCAGCAGCCAAGCTCCCGGGAACACTGAAGCTTTCTTT
TRBV14	many	TRBD1	TRBJ2-1	CASSQARTGLTEQFF	TGTGCCAGCAGCCAAGCACGGACAGGGCTTACCGAGCAGTTCTTC
TRBV9	many	TRBD2	TRBJ2-7	CASSALAGVGEQYF	TGTGCCAGCAGCGCCCTAGCGGGAGTAGGCGAGCAGTACTTC
TRBV2	NA	NA	TRBJ1-6	CASSEVGHSRDSPLHF	TGTGCCAGCAGTGAAGTGGGACACTCCAGGGATTCACCCCTCCACTTT
TRBV28	few	TRBD2	TRBJ2-2	CASSQPGGRAWFGELFF	TGTGCCAGCAGTCAGCCGGGCGGGAGGGCCTGGTTCGGGGAGCTGTTTTTT
TRBV5-6	many	NA	TRBJ2-3	CASREGGGVSDTQYF	TGTGCCAGCAGGGAAGGCGGCGGGGTATCAGATACGCAGTATTTT
TRBV20-1	many	NA	TRBJ2-1	CSAEGAGAGNEQFF	TGCAGTGCTGAAGGGGCGGGGGCCGGGAATGAGCAGTTCTTC
TRBV29-1	many	TRBD1	TRBJ1-4	CSVTGQGAKKLFF	TGCAGCGTTACGGGACAGGGGGCGAAAAAACTGTTTTTT
TRBV7-8	many	NA	TRBJ2-4	CASSLEGEVAKNIQYF	TGTGCCAGCAGCTTAGAGGGGGAGGTAGCCAAAAACATTCAGTACTTC
TRBV29-1	many	NA	TRBJ1-1	CSGGTVNTEAFF	TGCAGCGGTGGGACGGTGAACACTGAAGCTTTCTTT
TRBV20-1	many	NA	TRBJ1-4	CSARVNANEKLFF	TGCAGTGCTAGAGTGAATGCTAATGAAAAACTGTTTTTT